This T cell receptor beta chain was documented in a study of PD-1 blockade in classical Hodgkin lymphoma (TCRdb year 2020). Concerning the study at large: To define a peripheral blood immune signature of response to PD-1 blockade in classical Hodgkin lymphoma, the study combined TCR beta sequencing with CyTOF. Study-level results and caveats: The study was limited to a single clinical trial cohort, and causes of repertoire differences, possibly disease activity or prior therapy, remained undefined. Baseline TCR diversity was reported to be lower in newly diagnosed patients than in healthy donors, and even lower in relapsed/refractory patients.

Genomic DNA was isolated using the Qiagen DNeasy kit from unsorted PBMCs as well as from negatively selected CD4+ and CD8+ fractions. Amplification of TCR beta CDR3 regions was done by immunoSEQ multiplex PCR with primers that anneal to V and J segments. A synthetic immune receptor repertoire was used to minimize amplification bias, and any remaining bias was removed computationally after sequencing. Concerning the study's data processing: Repertoire diversity was quantified as the Shannon entropy index using custom Python scripts. Unsorted, CD4+ and CD8+ repertoires were examined separately, except in combined analyses, for which CD4+ and CD8+ sequences were merged in silico. The clones in this table, taken by TCRdb from immuneACCESS, are in-frame only. Not every clone is retained; where verified, under half of the shortfall comes from an unresolved V gene, and the cause of the rest is unknown. That table supplies the V and J calls and clone size; D and trimming were determined from the DNA. Here the sample has about 20,000 clones; around 86% occur a single time. The top ten constitute under 1.5% of the sample.

This sample's time point label indicates: newly diagnosed, previously untreated cHL patient sample. A Miltenyi CD4+ T cell isolation kit was used for magnetic negative selection to purify CD4+ T cells from thawed PBMCs. PBMCs from patients with newly diagnosed, previously untreated classical Hodgkin lymphoma were sequenced as a comparison group for the relapsed/refractory trial patients. Peripheral blood was collected in 8 mL Vacutainer Cell Preparation Tubes, from which PBMCs were isolated by centrifugation and then cryopreserved. Purified CD4+ and CD8+ fractions were prepared only for cases where an additional PBMC sample was available. Magnetically labelled cells were depleted on LS columns in a quadroMACS separator, and the flow-through was collected as the purified fraction. Measured from the cysteine to the phenylalanine, the CDR3 is 16 residues long. Just CDR3 DNA is preserved here, 48 bases in frame from base 1. V loses 1 base of germline sequence and J loses 4 bases, and the interval between the two ends is 15 bases. CDR1 and CDR2 are drawn from the germline V gene: MGHRA, YSYEKL.

Remarks on this clone: It has no known antigen specificity. No base quality information exists; no much larger clone differs at one position.

This TCR was sampled from a human donor with classical Hodgkin lymphoma. The chain links TRBV4-1 with TRBJ2-3; 7 matching bases give a weak D call of TRBD2. Sequenced sample: CD4+ T cells from blood. The sequenced DNA is TGCGCCAGCAGCCAAGTAGGGGGGGTTGGGGCAGATACGCAGTATTTT. Its coded protein is CASSQVGGVGADTQYF.